This section outlines one T cell receptor beta chain sequence together with its context. No antigen is known for it. The junction differs from germline at one of its ends, possibly a read error. This entry belongs to a study of T cell repertoires in cytomegalovirus infection. Study overall: Indications came from public TCR beta signatures; they pointed to CMV infection and to a matching HLA type. Study-level points and caveats: Within the response measured ex vivo, HLA-C-restricted CMV-specific TCR beta clonotypes were dominant. Identification of carriers of CMV plus the relevant HLA was performed using cumulative public TCR beta family frequency.

This CDR3 region has 14 residues. Germline assignment: CDR1 SGHRS and CDR2 YFSETQ. Each CDR3 protein is one row after TCRdb ran MiXCR on the reads. The sample lists approximately 500,000 distinct CDR3 sequences; 11% were seen once. The specimen was PBMCs. This TCR was sampled from a human donor in good health (CMV status not recorded). Some clones in this sample may be carry-over from other donors' samples. The chain uses TRBV5-1 and TRBJ2-7, with 10 positions matching TRBD1. CDR3 in amino acids: CGSSLGQGTDEQYF. The CDR3 DNA is TGCGGCAGCAGCCTGGGACAGGGGACGGACGAGCAGTACTTC.